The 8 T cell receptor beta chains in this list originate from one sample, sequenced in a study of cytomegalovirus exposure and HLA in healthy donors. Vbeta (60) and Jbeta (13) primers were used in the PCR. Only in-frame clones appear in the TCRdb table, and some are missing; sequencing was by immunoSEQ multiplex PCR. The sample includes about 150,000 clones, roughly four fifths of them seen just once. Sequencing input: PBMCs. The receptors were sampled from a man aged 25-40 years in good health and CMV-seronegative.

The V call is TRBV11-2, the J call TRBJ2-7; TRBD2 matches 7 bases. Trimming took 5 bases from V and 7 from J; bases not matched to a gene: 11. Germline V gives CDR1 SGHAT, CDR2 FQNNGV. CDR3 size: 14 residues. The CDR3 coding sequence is TGTGCCAGCAGCCAGGCGGGAGTCTCGGGTGAGCAGTACTTC. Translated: CASSQAGVSGEQYF.

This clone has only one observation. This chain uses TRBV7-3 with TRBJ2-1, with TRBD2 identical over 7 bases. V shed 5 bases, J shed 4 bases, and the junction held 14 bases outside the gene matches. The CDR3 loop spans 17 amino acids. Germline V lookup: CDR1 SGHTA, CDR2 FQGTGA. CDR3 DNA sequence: TGTGCCAGCAGCCCCTCCGGGGGGAGCGGACTTTACAATGAGCAGTTCTTC. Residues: CASSPSGGSGLYNEQFF.

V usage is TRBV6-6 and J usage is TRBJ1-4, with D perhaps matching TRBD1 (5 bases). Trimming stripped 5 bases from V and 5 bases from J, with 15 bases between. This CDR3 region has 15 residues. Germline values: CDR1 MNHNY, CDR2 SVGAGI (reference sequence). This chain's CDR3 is CASSPLGTSNEKLFF. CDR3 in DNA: TGTGCCAGCAGTCCCCTCGGGACTTCAAATGAAAAACTGTTTTTT.

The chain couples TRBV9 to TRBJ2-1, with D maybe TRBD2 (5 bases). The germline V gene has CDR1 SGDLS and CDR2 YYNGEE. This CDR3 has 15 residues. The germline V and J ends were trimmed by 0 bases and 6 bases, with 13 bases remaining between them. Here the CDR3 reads CASSVDIGGRNEQFF. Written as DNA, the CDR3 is TGTGCCAGCAGCGTAGACATAGGAGGTCGCAATGAGCAGTTCTTC.

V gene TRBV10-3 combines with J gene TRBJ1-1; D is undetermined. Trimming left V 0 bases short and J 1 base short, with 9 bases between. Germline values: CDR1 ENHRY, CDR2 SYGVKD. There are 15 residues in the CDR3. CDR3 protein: CAISESSHSNTEAFF. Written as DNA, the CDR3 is TGTGCCATCAGTGAGTCCTCACATTCGAACACTGAAGCTTTCTTT.

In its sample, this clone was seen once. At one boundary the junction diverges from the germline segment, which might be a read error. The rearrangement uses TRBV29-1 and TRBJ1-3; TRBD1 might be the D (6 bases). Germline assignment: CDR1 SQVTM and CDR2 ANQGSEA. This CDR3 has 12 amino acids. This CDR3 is CGVTGFGNTIYF. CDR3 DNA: TGCGGCGTAACAGGGTTTGGAAACACCATATATTTT.

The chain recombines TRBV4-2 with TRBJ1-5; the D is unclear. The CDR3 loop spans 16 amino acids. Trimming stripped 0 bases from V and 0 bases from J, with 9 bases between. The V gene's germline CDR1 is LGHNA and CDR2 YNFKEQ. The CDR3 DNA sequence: TGTGCCAGCAGCCAAGATCGGGTGAATAGCAATCAGCCCCAGCATTTT. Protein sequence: CASSQDRVNSNQPQHF.

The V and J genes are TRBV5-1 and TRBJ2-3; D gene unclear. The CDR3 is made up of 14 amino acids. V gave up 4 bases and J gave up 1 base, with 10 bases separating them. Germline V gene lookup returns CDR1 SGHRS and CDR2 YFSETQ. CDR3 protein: CASSRELGTDTQYF. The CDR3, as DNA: TGCGCCAGCAGCCGAGAGTTAGGCACAGATACGCAGTATTTT. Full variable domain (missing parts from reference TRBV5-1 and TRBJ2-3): KAGVTQTPRYLIKTRGQQVTLSCSPISGHRSVSWYQQTPGQGLQFLFEYFSETQRNKGNFPGRFSGRQFSNSRSEMNVSTLELGDSALYLCASSRELGTDTQYFGPGTRLTVL.